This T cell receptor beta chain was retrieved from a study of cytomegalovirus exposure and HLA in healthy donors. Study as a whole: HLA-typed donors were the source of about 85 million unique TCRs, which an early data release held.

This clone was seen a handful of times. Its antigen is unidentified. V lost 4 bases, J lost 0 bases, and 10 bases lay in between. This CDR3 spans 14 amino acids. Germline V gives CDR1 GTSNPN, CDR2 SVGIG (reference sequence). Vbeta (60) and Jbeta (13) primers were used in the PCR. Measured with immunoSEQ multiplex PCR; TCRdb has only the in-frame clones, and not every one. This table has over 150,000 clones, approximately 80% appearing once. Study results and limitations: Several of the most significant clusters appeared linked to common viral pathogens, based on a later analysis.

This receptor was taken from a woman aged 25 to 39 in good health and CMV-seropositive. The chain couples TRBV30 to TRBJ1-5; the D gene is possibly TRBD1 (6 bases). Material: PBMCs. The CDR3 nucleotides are TGTGCCTGGAACCGGGACACTAGCAATCAGCCCCAGCATTTT. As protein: CAWNRDTSNQPQHF.